This T cell receptor beta chain was retrieved from a study of blood T cell repertoires in COVID-19. Background on the study: T cells, B-cell-depleted T cells, or PBMCs provided the cDNA or gDNA that served as material.

Across 24 US areas, participants ranged in age from about 18 to 100 years. Trimming removed 6 bases at V and 2 bases at J, with 11 bases between. This CDR3 has 14 residues. Germline CDR1 MNHEY, CDR2 SVGAGI. In the original processing: Amplification of reference gene primers provided the estimated nucleated cell counts. Profiled with immunoSEQ multiplex PCR; TCRdb holds only in-frame clones, not every one. V, J and clone size are those of that table, while D and trimming were read from the DNA. The table records about 480,000 clones, more than 85% of them present only once. J is TRBJ2-1 and V is TRBV6-5, with D possibly matching TRBD1 (6 bases). Sequencing was carried out using PBMCs or T cells enriched from blood (not recorded which). This receptor was identified in a woman aged 55-69 years who had recovered from COVID-19. The CDR3 spells CASSDRSTYNEQFF. CDR3 nucleotide sequence: TGTGCCAGCAGCGACAGGAGTACCTACAATGAGCAGTTCTTC.